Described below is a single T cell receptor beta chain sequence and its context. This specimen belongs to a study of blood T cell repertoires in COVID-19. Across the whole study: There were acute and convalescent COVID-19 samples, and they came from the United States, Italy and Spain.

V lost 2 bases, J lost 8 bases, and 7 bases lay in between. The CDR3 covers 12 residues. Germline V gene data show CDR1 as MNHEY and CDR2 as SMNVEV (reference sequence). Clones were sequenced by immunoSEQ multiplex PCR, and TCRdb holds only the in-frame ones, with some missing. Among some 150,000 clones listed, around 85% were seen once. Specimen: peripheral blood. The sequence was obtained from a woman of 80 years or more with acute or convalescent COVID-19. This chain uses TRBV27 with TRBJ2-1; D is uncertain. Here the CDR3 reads CASSLLGDEQFF. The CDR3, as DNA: TGTGCCAGCAGTTTACTAGGCGATGAGCAGTTCTTC.